This passage covers 8 T cell receptor beta chains from one sample sequenced in a study of T-cell memory formation after mild COVID-19. TCRdb independently ran MiXCR on the 5' RACE reads; one entry per CDR3 protein. This repertoire shows about half a million distinct CDR3 sequences, 15% to 20% found once; its top ten account for approximately 13%. The source material was PBMCs or a T cell subset sorted from them (not recorded which). These receptors were collected from an adult woman who had mild COVID-19 (a few samples of this study predate the infection). Cell type and time point are not known.

This clonotype was observed once. The chain recombines TRBV2 with TRBJ1-1; no clear D gene. CDR3 length: 14 residues. V lost 6 bases and J lost 10, with 21 bases in between. Germline CDR1 SNHLY, CDR2 FYNNEI. CDR3 in amino acids: CASSTDPLPTGAFF. Written as DNA, the CDR3 is TGTGCCAGCAGCACCGACCCACTGCCCACGGGAGCTTTCTTT.

This clonotype occurred a few times. This chain links TRBV29-1 with TRBJ2-2, with a possible D match to TRBD2 (5 bases). Germline loops: CDR1 SQVTM, CDR2 ANQGSEA. V was shortened by 4 bases and J by 1 base, with 10 bases between the two germline ends. This CDR3 has 14 residues. The CDR3 sequence: CSVGTRENTGELFF. CDR3 DNA: TGCAGCGTTGGGACTCGAGAGAACACCGGGGAGCTGTTTTTT.

This clonotype has at least ten counts. The chain combines TRBV4-3 with TRBJ2-1, with 10 bases matching TRBD2. The CDR3 sequence is 18 residues long. Germline loops: CDR1 LGHNA, CDR2 YSLEER. Trimming removed 3 bases from V and 3 bases from J; junction bases left unmatched: 11. The DNA for the CDR3 is TGCGCCAGCAGCCAGGCCCGGACTAGCGGAGGCCTCTACAATGAGCAGTTCTTC. It is translated as CASSQARTSGGLYNEQFF.

This clonotype was observed a handful of times. V gene TRBV29-1 combines with J gene TRBJ2-2, with 9 bases aligning to TRBD2. The germline V gene has CDR1 SQVTM and CDR2 ANQGSEA. With 6 bases clipped from V and 6 bases from J, the junction kept 14 bases outside the gene matches. The CDR3 length is 16 residues. The chain's CDR3 is CSVALGGRALAGELFF. In nucleotides, the CDR3 is TGCAGCGTCGCCTTGGGCGGGAGGGCCCTCGCCGGGGAGCTGTTTTTT.

This clonotype has just a few counts. The chain joins TRBV20-1 to TRBJ2-3; 8 bases match TRBD2. The CDR3 length is 15 residues. Germline V gene lookup returns CDR1 DFQATT and CDR2 SNEGSKA (reference sequence). Losses at the gene ends were 6 bases for V and 2 bases for J; bases not matched to a gene: 10. CDR3 region: CSAPAAGGSTDTQYF. CDR3 nucleotides: TGCAGTGCCCCCGCCGCGGGAGGTTCCACAGATACGCAGTATTTT.

The CDR3 DNA sequence: TGCGCCAGCAGCCATAGGTCTAGCGGGGTCCACACCGGGGAGCTGTTTTTT. Amino acid sequence: CASSHRSSGVHTGELFF. The chain uses TRBV5-1 and TRBJ2-2; 9 positions agree with TRBD2. Germline CDR1 is SGHRS and CDR2 is YFSETQ. The CDR3 has 17 amino acids. The ends lost 4 bases at V and 3 bases at J; junction bases unmatched: 10.

This clonotype appeared many times. The genes are TRBV18 and TRBJ1-1; 7 bases are a match to TRBD1. V shed 6 bases and J 3 bases; nucleotides not matched to a gene: 4. The germline V gene encodes CDR1 KGHSH and CDR2 LQKENI. The CDR3 totals 13 residues. CDR3 nucleotides: TGTGCCAGCTCGCCTACAGGGGACACTGAAGCTTTCTTT. It encodes CASSPTGDTEAFF.

This clonotype occurred a few times. V gene TRBV29-1 combines with J gene TRBJ2-2, with 9 bases aligning to TRBD1. V was pared by 5 bases and J by 4 bases, with 5 bases of the junction left unmatched. CDR3 size: 14 residues. CDR1 is SQVTM and CDR2 is ANQGSEA in the germline V gene. This CDR3 is CSVLGTGRTGELFF. The CDR3 nucleotides are TGCAGCGTTTTGGGGACAGGGCGCACCGGGGAGCTGTTTTTT.